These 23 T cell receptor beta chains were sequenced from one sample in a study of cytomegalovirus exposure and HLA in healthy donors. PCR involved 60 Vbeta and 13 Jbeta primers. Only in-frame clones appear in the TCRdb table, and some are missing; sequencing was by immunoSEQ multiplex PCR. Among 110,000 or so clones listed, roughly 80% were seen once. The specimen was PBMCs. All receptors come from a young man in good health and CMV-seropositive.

Here the CDR3 DNA reads TGCGCCAGCAGTCAACCGGCGGACAGGGGAGGAAACACCATATATTTT. This translates into CASSQPADRGGNTIYF. The chain recombines TRBV23-1 with TRBJ1-3; 9 nucleotides align to TRBD1. TRBV23-1 is identified as an open reading frame with a role that is uncertain. This CDR3 spans 16 amino acids. Trimming at V came to 2 bases and at J to 4 bases, leaving 6 bases not matched to a gene.

This chain's CDR3 is CASRSVAGVSSYNEQFF. The CDR3 DNA reads as TGTGCCAGTAGAAGCGTAGCGGGGGTGAGCTCCTACAATGAGCAGTTCTTC. This chain joins TRBV19 and TRBJ2-1; 9 positions agree with TRBD2. J was trimmed by 0 bases and V by 6 bases; bases with no gene match: 9. Germline V gene lookup returns CDR1 LNHDA and CDR2 SQIVND (reference sequence). This CDR3 has 17 residues.

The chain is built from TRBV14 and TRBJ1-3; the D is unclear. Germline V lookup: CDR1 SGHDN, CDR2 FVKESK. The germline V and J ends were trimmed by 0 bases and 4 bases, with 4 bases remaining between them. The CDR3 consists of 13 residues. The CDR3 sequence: CASSQDRGNTIYF. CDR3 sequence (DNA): TGTGCCAGCAGCCAAGACAGGGGAAACACCATATATTTT.

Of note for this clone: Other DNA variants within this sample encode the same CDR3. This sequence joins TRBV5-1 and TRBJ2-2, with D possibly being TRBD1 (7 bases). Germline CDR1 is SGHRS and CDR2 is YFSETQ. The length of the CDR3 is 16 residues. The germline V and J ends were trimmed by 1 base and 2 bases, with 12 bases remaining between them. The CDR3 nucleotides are TGCGCCAGCAGCTTGTCGGGGGACAGAAACACCGGGGAGCTGTTTTTT. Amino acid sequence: CASSLSGDRNTGELFF.

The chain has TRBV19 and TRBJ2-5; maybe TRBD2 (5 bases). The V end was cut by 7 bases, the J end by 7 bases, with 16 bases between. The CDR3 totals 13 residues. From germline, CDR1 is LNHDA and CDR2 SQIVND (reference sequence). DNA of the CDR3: TGTGCCAGTACCCAAATCCCCGGAGGGACCCAGTACTTC. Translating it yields CASTQIPGGTQYF.

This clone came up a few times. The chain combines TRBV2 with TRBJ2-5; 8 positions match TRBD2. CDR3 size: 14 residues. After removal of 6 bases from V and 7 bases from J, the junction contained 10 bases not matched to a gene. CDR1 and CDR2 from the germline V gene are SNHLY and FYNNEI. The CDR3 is CASRSGLGRGTQYF. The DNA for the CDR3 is TGTGCCAGCAGGTCGGGACTAGGGCGCGGGACCCAGTACTTC.

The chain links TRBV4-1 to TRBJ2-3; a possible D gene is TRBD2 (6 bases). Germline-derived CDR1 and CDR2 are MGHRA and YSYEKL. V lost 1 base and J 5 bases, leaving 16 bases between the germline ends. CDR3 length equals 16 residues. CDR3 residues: CASSQVPSDSGDTQYF. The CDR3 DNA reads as TGCGCCAGCAGCCAAGTGCCTAGCGATTCTGGAGATACGCAGTATTTT.

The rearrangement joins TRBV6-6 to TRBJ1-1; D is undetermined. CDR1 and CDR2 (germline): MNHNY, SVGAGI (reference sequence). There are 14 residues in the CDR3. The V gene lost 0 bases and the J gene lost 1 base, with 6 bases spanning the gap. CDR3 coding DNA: TGTGCCAGCAGTTACTCGCGGGGGAACACTGAAGCTTTCTTT. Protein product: CASSYSRGNTEAFF.

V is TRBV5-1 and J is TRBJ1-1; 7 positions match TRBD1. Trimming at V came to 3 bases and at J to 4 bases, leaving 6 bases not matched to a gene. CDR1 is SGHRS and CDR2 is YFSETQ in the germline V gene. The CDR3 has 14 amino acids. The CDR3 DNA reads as TGCGCCAGCAGCTCCGGACAGGTAGGCACTGAAGCTTTCTTT. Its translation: CASSSGQVGTEAFF.

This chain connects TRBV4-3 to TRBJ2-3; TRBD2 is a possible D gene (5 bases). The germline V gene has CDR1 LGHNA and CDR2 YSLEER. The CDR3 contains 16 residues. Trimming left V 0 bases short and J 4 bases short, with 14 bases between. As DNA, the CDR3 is TGCGCCAGCAGCCAAGATTTAGGAGAGGAGGCAGATACGCAGTATTTT. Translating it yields CASSQDLGEEADTQYF.

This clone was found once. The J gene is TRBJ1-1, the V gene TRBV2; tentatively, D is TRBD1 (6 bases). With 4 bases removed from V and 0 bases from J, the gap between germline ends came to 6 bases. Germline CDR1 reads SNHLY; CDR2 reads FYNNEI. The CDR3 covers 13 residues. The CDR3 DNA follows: TGTGCCAGCAGTGGGGACATGAACACTGAAGCTTTCTTT. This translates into CASSGDMNTEAFF.

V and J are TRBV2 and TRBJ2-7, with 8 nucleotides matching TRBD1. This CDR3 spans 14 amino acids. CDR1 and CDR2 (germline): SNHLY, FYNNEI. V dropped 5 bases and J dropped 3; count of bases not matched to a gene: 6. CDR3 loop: CASSTGGTFYEQYF. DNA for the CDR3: TGTGCCAGCAGTACAGGGGGGACCTTCTACGAGCAGTACTTC.

DNA of the CDR3: TGTGCCAGCAGCTTAGGTCGCGACTCTGGGGCCAACGTCCTGACTTTC. It encodes CASSLGRDSGANVLTF. V gene TRBV7-9 combines with J gene TRBJ2-6; no clear D gene. The CDR3 loop spans 16 amino acids. Germline lookup yields CDR1 SEHNR and CDR2 FQNEAQ (reference sequence). Trimming removed 1 base at V and 0 bases at J, with 7 bases between.

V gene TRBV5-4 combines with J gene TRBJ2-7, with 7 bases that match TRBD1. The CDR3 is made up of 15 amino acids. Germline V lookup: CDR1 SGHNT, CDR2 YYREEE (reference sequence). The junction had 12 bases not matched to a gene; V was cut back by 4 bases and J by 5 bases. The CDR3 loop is CASSVTGAGSDEQYF. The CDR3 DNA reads TGTGCCAGCAGCGTTACAGGGGCGGGCTCTGACGAGCAGTACTTC.

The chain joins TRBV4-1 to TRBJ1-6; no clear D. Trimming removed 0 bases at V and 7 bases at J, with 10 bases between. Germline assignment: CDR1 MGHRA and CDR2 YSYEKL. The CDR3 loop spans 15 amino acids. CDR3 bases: TGCGCCAGCAGCCAAGAAGGCAGGAGGAATTCACCCCTCCACTTT. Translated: CASSQEGRRNSPLHF.

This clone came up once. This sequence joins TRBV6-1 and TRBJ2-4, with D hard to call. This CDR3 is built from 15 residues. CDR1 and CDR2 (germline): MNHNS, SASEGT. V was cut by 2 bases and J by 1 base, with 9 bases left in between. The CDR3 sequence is CASSEIPGAKNIQYF. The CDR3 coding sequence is TGTGCCAGCAGTGAAATTCCAGGTGCCAAAAACATTCAGTACTTC.

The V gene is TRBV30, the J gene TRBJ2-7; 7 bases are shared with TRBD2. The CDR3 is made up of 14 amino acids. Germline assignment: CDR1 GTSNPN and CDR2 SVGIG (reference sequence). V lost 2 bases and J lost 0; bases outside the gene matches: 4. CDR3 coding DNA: TGTGCCTGGAGTCCCGGGAGGAGCTCCTACGAGCAGTACTTC. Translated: CAWSPGRSSYEQYF.

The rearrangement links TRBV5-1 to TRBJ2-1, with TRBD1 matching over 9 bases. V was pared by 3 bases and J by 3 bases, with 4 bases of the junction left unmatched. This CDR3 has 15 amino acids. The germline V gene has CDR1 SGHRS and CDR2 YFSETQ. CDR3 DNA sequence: TGCGCCAGCAGCTCGACAGGGGGAGACTACAATGAGCAGTTCTTC. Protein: CASSSTGGDYNEQFF.

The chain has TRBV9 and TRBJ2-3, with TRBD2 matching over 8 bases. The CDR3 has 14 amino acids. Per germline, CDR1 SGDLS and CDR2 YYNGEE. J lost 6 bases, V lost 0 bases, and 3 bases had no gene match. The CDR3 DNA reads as TGTGCCAGCAGCGTAGAGCGGGGGTTCGATACGCAGTATTTT. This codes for CASSVERGFDTQYF.

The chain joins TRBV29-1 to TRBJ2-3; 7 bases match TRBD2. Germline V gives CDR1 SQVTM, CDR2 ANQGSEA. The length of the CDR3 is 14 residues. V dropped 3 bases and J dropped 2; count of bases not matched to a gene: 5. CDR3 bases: TGCAGCGTTGACTCTGCGGGGGTCACAGATACGCAGTATTTT. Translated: CSVDSAGVTDTQYF.

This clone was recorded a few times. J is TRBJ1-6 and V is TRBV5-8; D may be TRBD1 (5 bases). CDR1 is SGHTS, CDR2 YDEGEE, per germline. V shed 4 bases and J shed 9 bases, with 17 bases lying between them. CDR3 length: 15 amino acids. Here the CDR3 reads CASSPANQGPSPLHF. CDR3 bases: TGTGCCAGCAGCCCGGCAAATCAGGGCCCTTCACCCCTCCACTTT.

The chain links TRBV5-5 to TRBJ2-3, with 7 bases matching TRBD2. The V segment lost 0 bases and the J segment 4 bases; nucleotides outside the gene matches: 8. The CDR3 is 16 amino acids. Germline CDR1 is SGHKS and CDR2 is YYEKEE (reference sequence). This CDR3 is CASSLELAERADTQYF. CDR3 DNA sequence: TGTGCCAGCAGCTTGGAGCTAGCGGAGCGGGCAGATACGCAGTATTTT.

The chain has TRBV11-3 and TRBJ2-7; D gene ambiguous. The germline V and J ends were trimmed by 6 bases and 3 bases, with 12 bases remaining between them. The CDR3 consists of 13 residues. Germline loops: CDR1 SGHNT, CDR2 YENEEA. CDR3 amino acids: CASRLRVYYEQYF. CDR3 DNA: TGTGCCAGCAGGCTTCGGGTCTACTACGAGCAGTACTTC.